These T cell receptor beta chains were read from a single sample in a study of T-cell reconstitution after alpha-beta-depleted transplantation in children. TCRdb re-called the PCR reads with MiXCR, one entry per CDR3 protein. Seen here are about 980,000 distinct CDR3 sequences, roughly 29% observed once, and the top ten hold about 28%. Here the sequenced sample was PBMCs, mostly from graft donor cells, taken 360 days after TCRalphabeta/CD19-depleted stem cell transplant. The origin of the receptors is a boy under two years old who had a stem cell transplant for SCID, so the T cells may come from the graft donor. Both conserved end residues are part of each CDR3. Fields, in order: D gene, V gene, clone size, J gene, CDR3 protein, CDR3 DNA. The D gene is left open where the match is weak. Clone size, where shown, is once, few, many, or a class for clones that have expanded.

d_gene: .
v_gene: TRBV5-1
abundance: many
j_gene: TRBJ1-1
CDR3aa: CASSFLGGMNTEAFF
CDR3nt: TGCGCCAGCAGCTTTCTGGGCGGAATGAACACTGAAGCTTTCTTT

d_gene: TRBD1
v_gene: TRBV12-3/TRBV12-4
abundance: few
j_gene: TRBJ1-1
CDR3aa: CASSPRTGPETEAFF
CDR3nt: TGTGCCAGCAGTCCCCGGACAGGGCCCGAAACTGAAGCTTTCTTT

d_gene: .
v_gene: TRBV5-5
abundance: few
j_gene: TRBJ2-1
CDR3aa: CASSEGKAWNEQFF
CDR3nt: TGTGCCAGCTCTGAGGGCAAAGCCTGGAATGAGCAGTTCTTC

d_gene: .
v_gene: TRBV29-1
abundance: .
j_gene: TRBJ1-2
CDR3aa: CSVDGRFGYTF
CDR3nt: TGCAGCGTTGACGGCAGGTTCGGCTACACCTTC

d_gene: TRBD2
v_gene: TRBV4-2
abundance: .
j_gene: TRBJ2-1
CDR3aa: CASSQPLAGGINEQFF
CDR3nt: TGTGCCAGCAGCCAACCCCTAGCGGGAGGGATAAATGAGCAGTTCTTC

d_gene: .
v_gene: TRBV29-1
abundance: few
j_gene: TRBJ1-2
CDR3aa: CSAPRGNYGYTF
CDR3nt: TGCAGCGCGCCCCGGGGGAACTATGGCTACACCTTC

d_gene: .
v_gene: TRBV12-3/TRBV12-4
abundance: .
j_gene: TRBJ2-3
CDR3aa: CASRPYRADTQYF
CDR3nt: TGTGCCAGCAGGCCGTATCGGGCAGATACGCAGTATTTT

d_gene: .
v_gene: TRBV12-3/TRBV12-4
abundance: .
j_gene: TRBJ2-4
CDR3aa: CASSPPGSYKNIQYF
CDR3nt: TGTGCCAGCAGCCCTCCCGGGAGTTACAAAAACATTCAGTACTTC

d_gene: .
v_gene: TRBV5-6
abundance: .
j_gene: TRBJ1-1
CDR3aa: CASSWSSNTEAFF
CDR3nt: TGTGCCAGCAGCTGGAGCTCGAACACTGAAGCTTTCTTT

d_gene: TRBD2
v_gene: TRBV7-3
abundance: few
j_gene: TRBJ2-2
CDR3aa: CASSQRRTNGGIGELFF
CDR3nt: TGTGCCAGCAGCCAAAGAAGGACTAACGGGGGGATCGGGGAGCTGTTTTTT

d_gene: TRBD1
v_gene: TRBV7-9
abundance: few
j_gene: TRBJ1-2
CDR3aa: CASSLRDPGTGGYTF
CDR3nt: TGTGCCAGCAGCCTAAGGGATCCAGGGACAGGCGGCTACACCTTC

d_gene: .
v_gene: TRBV15
abundance: few
j_gene: TRBJ2-7
CDR3aa: CATSRPEGGREQYF
CDR3nt: TGTGCCACCAGCAGACCCGAAGGGGGGCGAGAGCAGTACTTC

d_gene: .
v_gene: TRBV5-1
abundance: .
j_gene: TRBJ2-7
CDR3aa: CASSSSGYRDYEQYF
CDR3nt: TGCGCCAGCAGCTCCTCGGGATACAGAGACTACGAGCAGTACTTC

d_gene: TRBD2
v_gene: TRBV7-9
abundance: .
j_gene: TRBJ2-1
CDR3aa: CASSFLASGDYNEQFF
CDR3nt: TGTGCCAGCAGCTTCTTGGCTAGCGGGGACTACAATGAGCAGTTCTTC

d_gene: .
v_gene: TRBV20-1
abundance: few
j_gene: TRBJ1-3
CDR3aa: CSSRSPFSGNTIYF
CDR3nt: TGCAGTTCCCGCAGCCCGTTCTCTGGAAACACCATATATTTT

d_gene: .
v_gene: TRBV7-9
abundance: .
j_gene: TRBJ2-5
CDR3aa: CASSFSAGRETQYF
CDR3nt: TGTGCCAGCAGCTTTAGTGCTGGGAGAGAGACCCAGTACTTC

d_gene: .
v_gene: TRBV19
abundance: few
j_gene: TRBJ2-1
CDR3aa: CASSIIEVPYNEQFF
CDR3nt: TGTGCCAGTAGTATCATAGAAGTCCCCTACAATGAGCAGTTCTTC

d_gene: .
v_gene: TRBV12-3/TRBV12-4
abundance: .
j_gene: TRBJ2-7
CDR3aa: CASSFNVGVGGREQYF
CDR3nt: TGTGCCAGCAGTTTTAACGTCGGGGTGGGGGGACGCGAGCAGTACTTC

d_gene: .
v_gene: TRBV6-2/TRBV6-3
abundance: .
j_gene: TRBJ2-5
CDR3aa: CASRPLEDSRKTQYF
CDR3nt: TGTGCCAGCAGGCCCCTGGAGGACTCTCGAAAGACCCAGTACTTC

d_gene: .
v_gene: TRBV7-2
abundance: .
j_gene: TRBJ1-5
CDR3aa: CASSPRGGLSNQPQHF
CDR3nt: TGTGCCAGCAGCCCCAGGGGAGGGTTGAGCAATCAGCCCCAGCATTTT

d_gene: .
v_gene: TRBV5-1
abundance: .
j_gene: TRBJ2-5
CDR3aa: CASSVEGRMRETQYF
CDR3nt: TGCGCCAGCAGCGTGGAGGGCAGGATGAGGGAGACCCAGTACTTC

d_gene: .
v_gene: TRBV6-5
abundance: .
j_gene: TRBJ1-3
CDR3aa: CASSYGRAGNTIYF
CDR3nt: TGTGCCAGCAGTTACGGCAGGGCTGGAAACACCATATATTTT

d_gene: .
v_gene: TRBV12-3/TRBV12-4
abundance: .
j_gene: TRBJ2-3
CDR3aa: CASSLTATPDTQYF
CDR3nt: TGTGCCAGCAGTCTAACCGCGACCCCAGATACGCAGTATTTT

d_gene: .
v_gene: TRBV7-9
abundance: .
j_gene: TRBJ2-7
CDR3aa: CASSQAGRGNEQYF
CDR3nt: TGTGCCAGCAGCCAAGCGGGCAGGGGGAACGAGCAGTACTTC

d_gene: .
v_gene: TRBV5-1
abundance: .
j_gene: TRBJ2-1
CDR3aa: CASSLKPGRPEQFF
CDR3nt: TGCGCCAGCAGCTTGAAGCCCGGCCGGCCTGAGCAGTTCTTC

d_gene: .
v_gene: TRBV28
abundance: .
j_gene: TRBJ2-1
CDR3aa: CASSPRRARGNEQFF
CDR3nt: TGTGCCAGCAGTCCCCGAAGGGCGCGGGGCAATGAGCAGTTCTTC

d_gene: TRBD2
v_gene: TRBV28
abundance: few
j_gene: TRBJ2-5
CDR3aa: CASSPVSAGGSETQYF
CDR3nt: TGTGCCAGCAGCCCAGTCTCAGCGGGGGGATCGGAGACCCAGTACTTC

d_gene: .
v_gene: TRBV5-1
abundance: .
j_gene: TRBJ2-3
CDR3aa: CASSFGGSQGTDTQYF
CDR3nt: TGCGCCAGCAGCTTCGGAGGAAGTCAGGGCACAGATACGCAGTATTTT

d_gene: .
v_gene: TRBV2
abundance: .
j_gene: TRBJ2-1
CDR3aa: CASTKRGPPSSYNEQFF
CDR3nt: TGTGCCAGCACCAAACGGGGCCCCCCAAGCTCCTACAATGAGCAGTTCTTC

d_gene: TRBD1
v_gene: TRBV12-3/TRBV12-4
abundance: few
j_gene: TRBJ1-5
CDR3aa: CASDTGGLLDSNQPQHF
CDR3nt: TGTGCCAGCGATACAGGGGGCCTTCTCGATAGCAATCAGCCCCAGCATTTT

d_gene: .
v_gene: TRBV12-3/TRBV12-4
abundance: .
j_gene: TRBJ2-3
CDR3aa: CASSLGGRFEYF
CDR3nt: TGTGCCAGCAGTTTAGGTGGGCGGTTTGAGTATTTT

d_gene: TRBD1
v_gene: TRBV9
abundance: few
j_gene: TRBJ1-4
CDR3aa: CASSAGGTDNEKLFF
CDR3nt: TGTGCCAGCAGCGCCGGGGGGACAGATAATGAAAAACTGTTTTTT

d_gene: .
v_gene: TRBV5-5
abundance: few
j_gene: TRBJ1-5
CDR3aa: CASSAWTDNQPQHF
CDR3nt: TGTGCCAGCAGCGCATGGACAGACAATCAGCCCCAGCATTTT

d_gene: .
v_gene: TRBV6-1
abundance: few
j_gene: TRBJ2-7
CDR3aa: CASSNSTGGAYEQYF
CDR3nt: TGTGCCAGCTCCAACAGCACAGGAGGGGCCTACGAGCAGTACTTC

d_gene: .
v_gene: TRBV7-8
abundance: .
j_gene: TRBJ2-1
CDR3aa: CASSERTTYEQFF
CDR3nt: TGTGCCAGCAGCGAGCGGACGACCTACGAGCAGTTCTTC

d_gene: .
v_gene: TRBV6-5
abundance: many
j_gene: TRBJ1-6
CDR3aa: CASSYDSSGWTPLHF
CDR3nt: TGTGCCAGCAGTTACGACAGCTCGGGGTGGACACCCCTCCACTTT

d_gene: TRBD2
v_gene: TRBV5-1
abundance: once
j_gene: TRBJ2-6
CDR3aa: CASSQRGEPWANVLTF
CDR3nt: TGCGCCAGCAGCCAGCGGGGGGAACCCTGGGCCAACGTCCTGACTTTC

d_gene: .
v_gene: TRBV6-5
abundance: .
j_gene: TRBJ1-2
CDR3aa: CASSFLGDGYTF
CDR3nt: TGTGCCAGCAGCTTCCTTGGCGACGGCTACACCTTC

d_gene: .
v_gene: TRBV12-3/TRBV12-4
abundance: .
j_gene: TRBJ1-6
CDR3aa: CASSSQVQTSPLHF
CDR3nt: TGTGCCAGCAGTTCCCAGGTGCAAACCTCACCCCTCCACTTT

d_gene: TRBD1
v_gene: TRBV2
abundance: .
j_gene: TRBJ2-2
CDR3aa: CASKPTGLSGELFF
CDR3nt: TGTGCCAGCAAACCGACAGGGCTCTCCGGGGAGCTGTTTTTT

d_gene: .
v_gene: TRBV12-3/TRBV12-4
abundance: few
j_gene: TRBJ2-7
CDR3aa: CASSLGGARSSYEQYF
CDR3nt: TGTGCCAGCAGTTTAGGGGGTGCCCGAAGCTCCTACGAGCAGTACTTC

d_gene: TRBD2
v_gene: TRBV7-8
abundance: .
j_gene: TRBJ2-1
CDR3aa: CASSPPSLAGTGNEQFF
CDR3nt: TGTGCCAGCAGTCCCCCCTCCCTAGCGGGGACGGGGAATGAGCAGTTCTTC

d_gene: TRBD1
v_gene: TRBV28
abundance: .
j_gene: TRBJ2-7
CDR3aa: CASNPDRYRYEQYF
CDR3nt: TGTGCCAGCAACCCGGACAGGTATCGGTACGAGCAGTACTTC

d_gene: .
v_gene: TRBV20-1
abundance: few
j_gene: TRBJ2-3
CDR3aa: CSANQIGPGDTQYF
CDR3nt: TGCAGTGCCAACCAGATCGGGCCGGGAGATACGCAGTATTTT

d_gene: .
v_gene: TRBV4-1
abundance: many
j_gene: TRBJ2-7
CDR3aa: CASSQGGSYEQYF
CDR3nt: TGTGCCAGCAGCCAGGGGGGTAGCTACGAGCAGTACTTC

d_gene: TRBD1
v_gene: TRBV29-1
abundance: few
j_gene: TRBJ2-1
CDR3aa: CSSSDRVNNEQFF
CDR3nt: TGCAGCTCCTCGGACAGGGTGAACAATGAGCAGTTCTTC

d_gene: .
v_gene: TRBV5-1
abundance: .
j_gene: TRBJ2-3
CDR3aa: CASSPTQTRADTQYF
CDR3nt: TGCGCCAGCAGCCCAACCCAGACTAGGGCAGATACGCAGTATTTT

d_gene: .
v_gene: TRBV5-6
abundance: .
j_gene: TRBJ1-1
CDR3aa: CASSLRVLPLSGAFF
CDR3nt: TGTGCCAGCAGCTTGAGGGTCCTCCCCCTGTCCGGAGCTTTCTTT

d_gene: TRBD1
v_gene: TRBV2
abundance: once
j_gene: TRBJ2-7
CDR3aa: CASSEAPTGGNSYEQYF
CDR3nt: TGTGCCAGCAGTGAAGCCCCAACAGGGGGGAACTCCTACGAGCAGTACTTC

d_gene: TRBD1
v_gene: TRBV9
abundance: few
j_gene: TRBJ2-5
CDR3aa: CASSVEDRGQETQYF
CDR3nt: TGTGCCAGCAGCGTAGAGGACAGGGGGCAAGAGACCCAGTACTTC

d_gene: .
v_gene: TRBV29-1
abundance: .
j_gene: TRBJ2-3
CDR3aa: CSVAVRGTDTQYF
CDR3nt: TGCAGCGTTGCCGTAAGGGGCACAGATACGCAGTATTTT

d_gene: TRBD2
v_gene: TRBV5-6
abundance: .
j_gene: TRBJ2-5
CDR3aa: CASSPTTSGSETQYF
CDR3nt: TGTGCCAGCAGTCCGACGACTAGCGGGTCGGAGACCCAGTACTTC

d_gene: .
v_gene: TRBV15
abundance: few
j_gene: TRBJ2-2
CDR3aa: CATSLYTGELFF
CDR3nt: TGTGCCACCAGTCTGTACACCGGGGAGCTGTTTTTT

d_gene: .
v_gene: TRBV7-4
abundance: .
j_gene: TRBJ2-3
CDR3aa: CASSLAGGIVDTQYF
CDR3nt: TGTGCCAGCAGCTTAGCCGGAGGAATTGTGGATACGCAGTATTTT